This T cell receptor (beta chain) was found in a study of human T cells and chemical hapten exposure. TCRdb processed the RACE reads anew with MiXCR; each CDR3 protein has one entry. The profile shows roughly 380,000 distinct CDR3 sequences, 4.5% to 5.5% of them singletons. The time point here: pre-sensitization, week 0. Treatment indicated: therapeutic diphenylcyclopropenone sensitization with weekly scalp DPC. Blood sampling occurred before each patch-test application. This clonotype was observed a few times. From germline, CDR1 is MDHEN and CDR2 SYDVKM. Trimming took 11 bases from V and 2 from J, leaving 15 bases between them. The length of the CDR3 is 13 residues.

The sequencing used whole blood, collected in connection with sensitization to the hapten diphenylcyclopropenone (DPC). V gene TRBV28 combines with J gene TRBJ1-2, with a possible D match to TRBD1 (5 bases). The sequence was obtained from a woman in her 50s with alopecia areata. Some clones in this sample may be carry-over from other donors' samples. The CDR3, as DNA: TGTGCCTCTTGGACGGACATGAACTATGGCTACACCTTC. Its translation: CASWTDMNYGYTF.